This T cell receptor (beta chain) was captured by sequencing in a study of T cells in tumors after PD-1 blockade. The CDR3 is 16 amino acids. The germline CDR1 and CDR2 sequences are SGHTA and FQGNSA. Trimming removed 4 bases from V and 2 bases from J; junction bases left unmatched: 5. Repertoires were generated with immunoSEQ multiplex PCR, while TCRdb's copy carries only in-frame clones and drops some. The sample yields approximately 48,000 clones, roughly 80% seen once. The V call is TRBV7-2, the J call TRBJ2-3; 11 positions agree with TRBD2. The sequencing here drew on PBMCs, taken before anti-PD-1 treatment. The TCR comes from a human donor with basal cell carcinoma. The chain's CDR3 is CASSYLAGGNTDTQYF. Here the CDR3 DNA reads TGTGCCAGCAGCTACTTAGCGGGGGGGAACACAGATACGCAGTATTTT.